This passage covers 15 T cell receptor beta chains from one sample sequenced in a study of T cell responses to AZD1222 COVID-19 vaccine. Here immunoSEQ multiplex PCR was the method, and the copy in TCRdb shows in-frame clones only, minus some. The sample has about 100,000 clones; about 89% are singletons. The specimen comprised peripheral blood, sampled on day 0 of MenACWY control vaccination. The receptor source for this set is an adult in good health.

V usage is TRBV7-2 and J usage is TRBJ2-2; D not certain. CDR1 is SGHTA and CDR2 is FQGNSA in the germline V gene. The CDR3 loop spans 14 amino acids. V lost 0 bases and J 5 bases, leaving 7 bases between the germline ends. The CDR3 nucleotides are TGTGCCAGCAGCTTAGCAGGTGGGACCGGGGAGCTGTTTTTT. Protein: CASSLAGGTGELFF.

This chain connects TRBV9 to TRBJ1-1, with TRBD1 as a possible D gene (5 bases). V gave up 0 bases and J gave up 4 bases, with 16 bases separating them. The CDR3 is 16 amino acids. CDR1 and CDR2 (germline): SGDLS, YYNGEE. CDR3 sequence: CASSVGPGWGSTEAFF. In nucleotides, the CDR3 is TGTGCCAGCAGCGTAGGGCCAGGGTGGGGAAGCACTGAAGCTTTCTTT.

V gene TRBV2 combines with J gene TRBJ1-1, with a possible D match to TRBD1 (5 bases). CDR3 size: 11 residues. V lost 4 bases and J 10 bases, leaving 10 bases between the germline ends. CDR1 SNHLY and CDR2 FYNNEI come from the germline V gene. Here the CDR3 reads CASSGGLGAFF. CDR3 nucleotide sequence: TGTGCCAGCAGTGGGGGACTGGGAGCTTTCTTT.

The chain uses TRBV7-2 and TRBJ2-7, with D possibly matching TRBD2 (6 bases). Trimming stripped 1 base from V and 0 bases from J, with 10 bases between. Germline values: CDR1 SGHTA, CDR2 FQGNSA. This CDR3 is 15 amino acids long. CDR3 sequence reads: CASSLGGTGSYEQYF. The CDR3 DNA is TGTGCCAGCAGCTTAGGCGGGACCGGCTCCTACGAGCAGTACTTC.

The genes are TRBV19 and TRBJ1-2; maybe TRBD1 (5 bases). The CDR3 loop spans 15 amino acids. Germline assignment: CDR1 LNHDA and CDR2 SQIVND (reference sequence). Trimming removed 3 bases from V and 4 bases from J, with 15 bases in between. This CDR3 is CASSIGQGIPYGYTF. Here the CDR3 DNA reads TGTGCCAGTAGTATTGGTCAGGGAATACCCTATGGCTACACCTTC.

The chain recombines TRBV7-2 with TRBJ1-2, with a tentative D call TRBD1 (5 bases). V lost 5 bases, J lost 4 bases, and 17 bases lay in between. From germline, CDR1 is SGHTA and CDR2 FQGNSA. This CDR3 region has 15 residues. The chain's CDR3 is CASSPRAGTAYGYTF. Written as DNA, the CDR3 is TGTGCCAGCAGCCCCCGGGCCGGGACGGCCTATGGCTACACCTTC.

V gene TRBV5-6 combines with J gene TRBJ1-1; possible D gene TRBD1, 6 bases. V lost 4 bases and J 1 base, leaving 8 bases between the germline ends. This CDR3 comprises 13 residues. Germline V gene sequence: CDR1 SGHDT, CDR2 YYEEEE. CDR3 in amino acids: CASSPTGNTEAFF. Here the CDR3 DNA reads TGTGCCAGCAGCCCGACAGGGAACACTGAAGCTTTCTTT.

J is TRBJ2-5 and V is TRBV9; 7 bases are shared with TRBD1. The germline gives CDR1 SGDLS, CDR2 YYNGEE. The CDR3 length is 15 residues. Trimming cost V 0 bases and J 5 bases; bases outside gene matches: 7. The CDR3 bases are TGTGCCAGCAGCGTAGCGGTAGGGGGCGCCGAGACCCAGTACTTC. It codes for CASSVAVGGAETQYF. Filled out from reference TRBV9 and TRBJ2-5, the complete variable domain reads DSGVTQTPKHLITATGQRVTLRCSPRSGDLSVYWYQQSLDQGLQFLIQYYNGEERAKGNILERFSAQQFPDLHSELNLSSLELGDSALYFCASSVAVGGAETQYFGPGTRLLVL.

This CDR3 reads CASSPHPLKRSGDEQFF. For the CDR3, the DNA is TGCGCCAGCAGCCCCCACCCACTAAAGCGAAGCGGCGATGAGCAGTTCTTC. The rearrangement uses TRBV4-3 and TRBJ2-1; possible D gene TRBD2, 5 bases. The CDR3 length is 17 residues. V shed 4 bases and J shed 8 bases, with 24 bases lying between them. Germline V CDR1 and CDR2: LGHNA, YSLEER.

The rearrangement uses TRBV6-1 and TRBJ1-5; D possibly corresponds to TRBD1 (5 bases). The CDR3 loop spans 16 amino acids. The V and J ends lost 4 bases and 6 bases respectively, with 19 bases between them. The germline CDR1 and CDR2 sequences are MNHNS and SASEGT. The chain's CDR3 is CASSVTGSQGFQPQHF. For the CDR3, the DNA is TGTGCCAGCAGTGTAACTGGGAGCCAGGGTTTTCAGCCCCAGCATTTT.

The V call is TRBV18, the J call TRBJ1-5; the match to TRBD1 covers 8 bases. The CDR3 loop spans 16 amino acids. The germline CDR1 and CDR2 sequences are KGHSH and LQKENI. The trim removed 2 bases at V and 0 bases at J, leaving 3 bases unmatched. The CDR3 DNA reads TGTGCCAGCTCACCAACAGGGGGGTATAGCAATCAGCCCCAGCATTTT. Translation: CASSPTGGYSNQPQHF.

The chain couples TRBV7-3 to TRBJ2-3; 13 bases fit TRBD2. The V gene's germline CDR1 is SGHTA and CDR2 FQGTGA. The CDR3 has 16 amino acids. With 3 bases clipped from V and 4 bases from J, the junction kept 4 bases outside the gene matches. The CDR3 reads CASSLTSGGQADTQYF. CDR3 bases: TGTGCCAGCAGCTTGACTAGCGGGGGGCAGGCAGATACGCAGTATTTT. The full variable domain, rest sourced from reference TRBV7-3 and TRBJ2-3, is GAGVSQTPSNKVTEKGKYVELRCDPISGHTALYWYRQSLGQGPEFLIYFQGTGAADDSGLPNDRFFAVRPEGSVSTLKIQRTERGDSAVYLCASSLTSGGQADTQYFGPGTRLTVL.

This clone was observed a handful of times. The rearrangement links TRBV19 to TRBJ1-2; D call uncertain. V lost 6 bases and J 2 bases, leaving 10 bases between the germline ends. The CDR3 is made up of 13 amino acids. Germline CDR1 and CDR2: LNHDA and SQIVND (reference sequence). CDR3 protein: CASRMGFNYGYTF. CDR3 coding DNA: TGTGCCAGTAGGATGGGATTCAACTATGGCTACACCTTC.

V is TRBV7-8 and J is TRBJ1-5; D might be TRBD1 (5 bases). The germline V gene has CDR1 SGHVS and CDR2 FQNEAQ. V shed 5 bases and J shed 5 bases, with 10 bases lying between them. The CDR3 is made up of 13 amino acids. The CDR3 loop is CASSTGLDQPQHF. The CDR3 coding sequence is TGTGCCAGCAGCACAGGCCTTGATCAGCCCCAGCATTTT.

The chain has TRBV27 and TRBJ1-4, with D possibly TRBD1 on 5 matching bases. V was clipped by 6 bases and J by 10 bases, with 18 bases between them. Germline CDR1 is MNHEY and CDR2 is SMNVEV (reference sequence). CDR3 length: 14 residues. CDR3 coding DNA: TGTGCCAGCAGAAGAGGACATCCGTCCGGAAAACTGTTTTTT. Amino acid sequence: CASRRGHPSGKLFF. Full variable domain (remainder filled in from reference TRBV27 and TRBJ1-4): EAQVTQNPRYLITVTGKKLTVTCSQNMNHEYMSWYRQDPGLGLRQIYYSMNVEVTDKGDVPEGYKVSRKEKRNFPLILESPSPNQTSLYFCASRRGHPSGKLFFGSGTQLSVL.